This T cell receptor (beta chain) is drawn from a study of shared clonotypes between healthy human individuals. Study conclusions and caveats: Sampling covered nothing but blood. Tissue TCR repertoires likely differ from those found in blood. Clonotype sharing among donors was thought likely to change with sequencing depth.

Deep-level running was used for the assay. Assay: immunoSEQ multiplex PCR; the TCRdb copy retains only in-frame clones and omits some. This table has about 470,000 clones, around 79% appearing once. Within Nashville, Tennessee resided all donors, each a Caucasian adult. Note on this clone: Antigen unknown.

Sequenced input: PBMCs. The TCR was taken from a woman between 35 and 50 years old in good health. Some clones in this sample may be carry-over from other donors' samples.

The CDR3 reads CASSQGVVGRSNYGYTF. The DNA of the CDR3 is TGCGCCAGCAGCCAAGGGGTTGTCGGACGGTCTAACTATGGCTACACCTTC. V and J are TRBV4-1 and TRBJ1-2; D is ambiguous. Germline V gene data show CDR1 as MGHRA and CDR2 as YSYEKL. Trimming stripped 1 base from V and 0 bases from J, with 15 bases between. The CDR3 length is 17 residues.